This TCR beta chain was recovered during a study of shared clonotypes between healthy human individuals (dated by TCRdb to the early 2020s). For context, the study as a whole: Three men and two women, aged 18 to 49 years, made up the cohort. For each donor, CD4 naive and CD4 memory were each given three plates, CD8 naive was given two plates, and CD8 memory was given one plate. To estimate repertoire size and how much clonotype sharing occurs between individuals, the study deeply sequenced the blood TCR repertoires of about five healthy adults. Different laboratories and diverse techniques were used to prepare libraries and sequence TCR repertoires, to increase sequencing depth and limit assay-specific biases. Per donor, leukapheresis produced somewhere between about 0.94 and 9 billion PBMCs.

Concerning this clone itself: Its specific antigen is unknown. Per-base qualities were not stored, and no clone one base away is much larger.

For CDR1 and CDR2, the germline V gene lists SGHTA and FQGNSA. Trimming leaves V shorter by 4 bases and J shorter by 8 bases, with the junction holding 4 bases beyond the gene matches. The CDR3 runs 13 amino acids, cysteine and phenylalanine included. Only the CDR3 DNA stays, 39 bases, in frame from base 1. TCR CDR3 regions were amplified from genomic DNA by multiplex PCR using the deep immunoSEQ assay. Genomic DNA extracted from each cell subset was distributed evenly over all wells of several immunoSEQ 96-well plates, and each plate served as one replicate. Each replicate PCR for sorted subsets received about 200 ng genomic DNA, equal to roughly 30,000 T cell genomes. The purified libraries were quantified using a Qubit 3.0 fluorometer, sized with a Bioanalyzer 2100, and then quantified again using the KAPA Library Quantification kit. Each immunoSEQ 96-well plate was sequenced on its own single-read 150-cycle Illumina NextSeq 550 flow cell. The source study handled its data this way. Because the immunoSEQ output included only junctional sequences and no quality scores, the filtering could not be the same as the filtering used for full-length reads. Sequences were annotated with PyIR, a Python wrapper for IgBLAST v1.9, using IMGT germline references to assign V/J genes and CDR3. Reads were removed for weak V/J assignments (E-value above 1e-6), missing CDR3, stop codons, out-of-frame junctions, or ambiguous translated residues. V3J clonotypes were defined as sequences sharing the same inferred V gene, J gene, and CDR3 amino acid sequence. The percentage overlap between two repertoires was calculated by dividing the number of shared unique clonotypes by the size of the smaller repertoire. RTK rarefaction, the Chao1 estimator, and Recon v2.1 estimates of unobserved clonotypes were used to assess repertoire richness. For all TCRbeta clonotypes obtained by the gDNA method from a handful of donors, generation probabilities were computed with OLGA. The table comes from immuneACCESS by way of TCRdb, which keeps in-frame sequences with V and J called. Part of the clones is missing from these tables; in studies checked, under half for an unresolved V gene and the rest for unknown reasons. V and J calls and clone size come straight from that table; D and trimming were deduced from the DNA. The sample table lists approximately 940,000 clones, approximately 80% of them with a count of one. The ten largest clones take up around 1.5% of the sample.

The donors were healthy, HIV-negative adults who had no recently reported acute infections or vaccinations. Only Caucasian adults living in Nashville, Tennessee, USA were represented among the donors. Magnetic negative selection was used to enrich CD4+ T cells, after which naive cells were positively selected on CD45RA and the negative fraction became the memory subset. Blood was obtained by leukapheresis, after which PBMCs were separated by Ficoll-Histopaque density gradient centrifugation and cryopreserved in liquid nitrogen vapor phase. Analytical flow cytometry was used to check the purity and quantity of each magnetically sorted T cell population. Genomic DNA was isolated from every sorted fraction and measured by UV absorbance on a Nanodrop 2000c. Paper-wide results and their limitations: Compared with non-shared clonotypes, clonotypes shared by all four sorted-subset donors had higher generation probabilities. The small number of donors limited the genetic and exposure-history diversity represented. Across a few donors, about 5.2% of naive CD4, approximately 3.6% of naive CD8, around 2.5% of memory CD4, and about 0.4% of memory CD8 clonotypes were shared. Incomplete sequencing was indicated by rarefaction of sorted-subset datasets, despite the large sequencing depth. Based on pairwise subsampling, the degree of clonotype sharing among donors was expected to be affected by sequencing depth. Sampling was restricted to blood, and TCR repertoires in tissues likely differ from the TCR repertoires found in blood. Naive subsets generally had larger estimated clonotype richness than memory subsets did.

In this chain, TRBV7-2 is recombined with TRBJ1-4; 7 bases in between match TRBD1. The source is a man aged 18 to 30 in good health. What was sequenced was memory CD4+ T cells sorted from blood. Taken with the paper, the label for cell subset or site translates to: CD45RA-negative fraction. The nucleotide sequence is TGTGCCAGCAGCTCCCGCAGGGGGGAAAAACTGTTTTTT. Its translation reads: CASSSRRGEKLFF.